This entry features one T cell receptor beta chain sequence. The V end was cut by 8 bases, the J end by 0 bases, with 8 bases between. Germline V gene lookup returns CDR1 GTSNPN and CDR2 SVGIG (reference sequence). The CDR3 spans 12 residues. This specimen comes from a study of shared clonotypes between healthy human individuals. Sequencing used immunoSEQ multiplex PCR; TCRdb keeps in-frame clones, though not all of them. Of about 1 million clones in the sample, about three quarters are singletons; the top ten hold about 1.5%. This sequence was found in a man between 18 and 35 years old in good health. V gene TRBV30 combines with J gene TRBJ1-3, with no clear D. Sequencing was performed on memory CD4+ T cells sorted from blood. Subset indicated: CD45RA-negative fraction. The CDR3 reads CAIDLSGNTIYF. CDR3 nucleotide sequence: TGTGCCATTGATCTCTCTGGAAACACCATATATTTT.